These T cell receptor beta chains were read from a single sample in a study of blood T cell repertoires in COVID-19. Sequencing used immunoSEQ multiplex PCR; TCRdb keeps in-frame clones, though not all of them. The table records a few hundred thousand clones, roughly 86% of them present only once. The sample taken for sequencing was PBMCs or T cells enriched from blood (not recorded which). These receptors were obtained from a man between 18 and 29 years old with acute COVID-19. Each CDR3 is given with its conserved first and last residue. The D gene is left open where the match is weak. For some rows the clone size is stated as once, few or many, or as a class when expanded; others skip it.

V,size,J,D,CDR3,DNA
TRBV27,-,TRBJ1-2,-,CASSYGQSYGYTF,TGTGCCAGCAGTTATGGACAGTCCTATGGCTACACCTTC
TRBV29-1,-,TRBJ2-1,TRBD2,CSVAALATYNEQFF,TGCAGCGTTGCCGCACTAGCGACCTACAATGAGCAGTTCTTC
TRBV6-4,-,TRBJ2-1,TRBD1,CASSGTYRGSYNEQFF,TGTGCCAGCAGTGGAACCTACAGGGGATCCTACAATGAGCAGTTCTTC
TRBV5-4,-,TRBJ1-1,-,CASSPGTPGVAFF,TGTGCCAGCAGCCCAGGGACTCCCGGAGTGGCTTTCTTT
TRBV5-4,few,TRBJ1-2,-,CASSFPGEGGYTF,TGTGCCAGCAGCTTTCCAGGGGAGGGGGGCTACACCTTC
TRBV28,-,TRBJ1-4,-,CASSLGGADEKLFF,TGTGCCAGCAGTTTGGGGGGGGCTGATGAAAAACTGTTTTTT
TRBV15,few,TRBJ2-3,-,CATRGGAGTDTQYF,TGTGCCACAAGGGGGGGCGCGGGCACAGATACGCAGTATTTT
TRBV11-2,-,TRBJ2-5,TRBD1,CASSHGTGFQETQYF,TGTGCCAGCAGCCATGGGACAGGTTTCCAAGAGACCCAGTACTTC
TRBV11-2,once,TRBJ1-2,-,CASSFTSIRTNYGYTF,TGTGCCAGCAGCTTCACTTCGATACGTACTAACTATGGCTACACCTTC
TRBV30,-,TRBJ2-7,TRBD2,CAWKAGGYEQYF,TGTGCCTGGAAGGCGGGAGGGTACGAGCAGTACTTC
TRBV6-4,-,TRBJ2-1,TRBD2,CASSEGLAGPHEQFF,TGTGCCAGCAGCGAGGGACTAGCGGGGCCTCATGAGCAGTTCTTC
TRBV10-2,-,TRBJ2-2,-,CASSESSPGNTGELFF,TGCGCCAGCAGTGAGTCGAGCCCAGGGAACACCGGGGAGCTGTTTTTT
TRBV28,-,TRBJ1-5,TRBD1,CASSLSGQGFGQPQHF,TGTGCCAGCAGTTTATCCGGACAGGGGTTTGGTCAGCCCCAGCATTTT
TRBV7-9,-,TRBJ1-1,-,CASSLVTGFVSEAFF,TGTGCCAGCAGCTTAGTAACAGGTTTTGTTTCTGAAGCTTTCTTT
TRBV9,-,TRBJ1-3,-,CASSVDPGLSGNTIYF,TGTGCCAGCAGCGTAGACCCAGGCCTCTCTGGAAACACCATATATTTT
TRBV24-1,-,TRBJ2-1,-,CATSGGGSLNEQFF,TGTGCCACCAGTGGTGGAGGTAGCTTGAATGAGCAGTTCTTC
TRBV27,-,TRBJ2-4,-,CASRRVGGLAKNIQYF,TGTGCCAGCAGAAGGGTGGGAGGACTAGCCAAAAACATTCAGTACTTC
TRBV5-1,-,TRBJ2-7,-,CASSLDYSYEQYF,TGCGCCAGCAGCTTGGACTACTCATACGAGCAGTACTTC